These 18 T cell receptor beta chains originate from one sample sequenced in a study of OX40 agonist ivuxolimab in advanced cancers. Generated by immunoSEQ multiplex PCR, the TCRdb table keeps only in-frame clones and is missing some. The data hold some 67,000 clones, with around nine tenths observed a single time. The sequencing here drew on CD4+ or CD8+ T cells sorted from blood, taken in a trial of the OX40 agonist ivuxolimab. The source of these receptors is an adult with an advanced solid tumor such as melanoma, head and neck, liver or kidney cancer.

On this clone itself: Germline and junction disagree at one end, which may indicate a read error. This chain uses TRBV5-1 with TRBJ2-3; 12 bases are shared with TRBD2. CDR1 and CDR2 (germline): SGHRS, YFSETQ. The CDR3 runs 14 residues. CDR3 sequence (DNA): TGCGCCAACAGCTTGACTAGCGGGAGCTATACGCAGTATTTT. Translating it yields CANSLTSGSYTQYF.

The genes are TRBV11-2 and TRBJ2-1; D may be TRBD1 (5 bases). This CDR3 spans 13 amino acids. V shed 1 base and J shed 8 bases, with 9 bases lying between them. Germline V gives CDR1 SGHAT, CDR2 FQNNGV. The CDR3 nucleotides read TGTGCCAGCAGCTTAGCCAGGGCTCATGAGCAGTTCTTC. It specifies CASSLARAHEQFF.

The chain recombines TRBV7-9 with TRBJ1-2; TRBD1 is a possible D gene (5 bases). Germline V gene sequence: CDR1 SEHNR, CDR2 FQNEAQ (reference sequence). V shed 7 bases and J shed 4 bases, with 13 bases lying between them. This CDR3 has 13 residues. CDR3 residues: CASTRDSGYGYTF. DNA of the CDR3: TGTGCCAGCACCAGGGATTCCGGCTATGGCTACACCTTC.

Comment on this clone: The junction departs from the called germline gene at one end, perhaps through a read error. Additional DNA sequences in this sample encode the identical CDR3. This chain joins TRBV19 and TRBJ1-2, with D perhaps matching TRBD1 (6 bases). CDR1 LNHDA and CDR2 SQIVND come from the germline V gene (reference sequence). The CDR3 length is 12 residues. The CDR3 DNA follows: TGTGCCAGCACGACAGGTACCTATGGCTACACCTTT. Protein sequence: CASTTGTYGYTF.

The rearrangement joins TRBV28 to TRBJ2-1; 13 bases map to TRBD2. The CDR3 is 18 residues long. Germline trimming cut 6 bases from V and 2 bases from J; bases unmatched to any gene: 10. CDR1 and CDR2 from the germline V gene are MDHEN and SYDVKM. The CDR3 region is CASRSPGLAGKTYNEQFF. The CDR3, as DNA: TGTGCCAGCAGGTCCCCGGGACTAGCGGGAAAAACCTACAATGAGCAGTTCTTC.

This chain connects TRBV28 to TRBJ2-1; TRBD1 matches at 9 bases. The CDR3 extends over 16 amino acids. J lost 4 bases, V lost 6 bases, and 10 bases had no gene match. Germline V gene data show CDR1 as MDHEN and CDR2 as SYDVKM. The CDR3 coding sequence is TGTGCCAGCAGACCTCAACAGGGGGCGATTTACAATGAGCAGTTCTTC. As protein: CASRPQQGAIYNEQFF.

The chain's CDR3 is CASSQFGGLGTGELFF. The CDR3 nucleotides are TGTGCCAGCAGCCAATTCGGGGGGCTGGGCACCGGGGAGCTGTTTTTT. The J gene is TRBJ2-2, the V gene TRBV7-8, with D maybe TRBD2 (7 bases). This CDR3 region has 16 residues. The germline V gene encodes CDR1 SGHVS and CDR2 FQNEAQ. Trimming left V 5 bases short and J 4 bases short, with 17 bases between. Together with reference TRBV7-8 and TRBJ2-2, the CDR3 gives the full variable domain: GAGVSQSPRYKVAKRGQDVALRCDPISGHVSLFWYQQALGQGPEFLTYFQNEAQLDKSGLPSDRFFAERPEGSVSTLKIQRTQQEDSAVYLCASSQFGGLGTGELFFGEGSRLTVL.

This clone was detected only once. At one of its ends the junction is not consistent with the germline gene, which may arise from a read error. As DNA, the CDR3 is TGTGCCAGCAGCCAATCCGGGATTTCTTTTTTT. Residues: CASSQSGISFF. The chain couples TRBV14 to TRBJ2-7, with TRBD2 as a possible D gene (5 bases). The CDR3 has 11 amino acids. Looked up from germline, CDR1 is SGHDN and CDR2 is FVKESK.

Only a few counts were recorded for this clone. J is TRBJ2-7 and V is TRBV6-5, with D perhaps TRBD1 or TRBD2 (5 bases each). V shed 6 bases and J shed 3 bases, with 18 bases lying between them. The CDR3 runs 15 residues. CDR1 is MNHEY, CDR2 SVGAGI, per germline. This chain's CDR3 is CASRGLGDAVYEQYF. In nucleotides, the CDR3 is TGTGCCAGCAGGGGTCTGGGGGATGCGGTCTACGAGCAGTACTTC.

The J gene is TRBJ2-5, the V gene TRBV14, with 7 bases identical to TRBD2. The trim removed 3 bases at V and 5 bases at J, leaving 3 bases unmatched. CDR3 length equals 13 residues. Germline CDR1 reads SGHDN; CDR2 reads FVKESK. The CDR3: CASSQQGGETQYF. The CDR3 DNA reads TGTGCCAGCAGCCAGCAGGGAGGGGAGACCCAGTACTTC.

This clone came up a few times. The chain recombines TRBV18 with TRBJ2-7; a weak D match, TRBD2 (5 bases). The V end was cut by 2 bases, the J end by 7 bases, with 18 bases between. CDR3 size: 15 residues. Germline CDR1 and CDR2: KGHSH and LQKENI. The CDR3 reads CASSPKRVQMMEQYF. The CDR3 DNA reads TGTGCCAGCTCACCAAAGAGGGTCCAGATGATGGAGCAGTACTTC.

The V and J genes are TRBV5-6 and TRBJ2-2; perhaps TRBD1 as D (5 bases). The germline V gene encodes CDR1 SGHDT and CDR2 YYEEEE. The CDR3 extends over 15 amino acids. Trimming took off 7 bases at V and 1 base at J, with 14 bases between the two ends. The CDR3 region has the DNA TGTGCCAGCGATAAAGGGGCAGGGAACACCGGGGAGCTGTTTTTT. Translated: CASDKGAGNTGELFF.

The chain employs TRBV28 and TRBJ2-7, with 7 bases that match TRBD1. The CDR3 consists of 15 residues. V shed 1 base and J 1 base; nucleotides not matched to a gene: 4. CDR1 and CDR2 (germline): MDHEN, SYDVKM. The CDR3 sequence is CASSLYGTVSYEQYF. CDR3 DNA sequence: TGTGCCAGCAGTTTATATGGGACAGTTTCCTACGAGCAGTACTTC.

The table lists this clone with a count of one. V usage is TRBV28 and J usage is TRBJ1-4; 9 bases match TRBD1. Trimming at V came to 8 bases and at J to 0 bases, leaving 7 bases not matched to a gene. CDR3 size: 16 residues. Germline assignment: CDR1 MDHEN and CDR2 SYDVKM. This CDR3 is CASASGQGATNEKLFF. CDR3 in DNA: TGTGCCAGCGCCTCGGGACAGGGTGCAACTAATGAAAAACTGTTTTTT.

The rearrangement joins TRBV18 to TRBJ1-1; maybe TRBD1 (6 bases). Germline assignment: CDR1 KGHSH and CDR2 LQKENI. There are 16 residues in the CDR3. V lost 2 bases and J lost 1, with 14 bases in between. The CDR3 bases are TGTGCCAGCTCACCAAACCTACAGGGAGGGAACACTGAAGCTTTCTTT. Protein product: CASSPNLQGGNTEAFF.

This chain uses TRBV20-1 with TRBJ2-1, with unresolved D. The CDR3 runs 10 residues. Per germline, CDR1 DFQATT and CDR2 SNEGSKA (reference sequence). Deletions cut 6 bases from V and 7 bases from J, with 7 bases between. CDR3 sequence (DNA): TGCAGTGCGGAAAGAAATGAGCAGTTCTTC. It specifies CSAERNEQFF.

V and J are TRBV6-1 and TRBJ1-5, with 9 bases that match TRBD1. The V gene's germline CDR1 is MNHNS and CDR2 SASEGT. The CDR3 contains 19 residues. Losses at the gene ends were 3 bases for V and 0 bases for J; bases not matched to a gene: 12. The chain's CDR3 is CASSDLSGQGLYSNQPQHF. The CDR3 coding sequence is TGTGCCAGCAGTGATCTTTCGGGACAGGGCCTATATAGCAATCAGCCCCAGCATTTT.

V is TRBV28 and J is TRBJ2-5, with 9 bases lining up with TRBD2. Germline CDR1 and CDR2: MDHEN and SYDVKM. Germline trimming cut 3 bases from V and 2 bases from J; bases unmatched to any gene: 4. The CDR3 sequence is 15 residues long. The CDR3 here is CASSLPSGNQETQYF. Written as DNA, the CDR3 is TGTGCCAGCAGTTTGCCTAGCGGGAATCAAGAGACCCAGTACTTC.